A selection of T cell receptor beta chains follows, all from one sample in a study of T-cell reconstitution after alpha-beta-depleted transplantation in children. TCRdb reanalysed the PCR reads using MiXCR and keeps one entry per CDR3 protein. The profile shows 350,000 to 400,000 distinct CDR3 sequences, roughly 20% of them singletons. Sequenced here: PBMCs from the stem cell graft donor, sampled from the stem cell graft. These TCRs come from a human donor who donated a stem cell graft to a child with acute myeloid leukemia. The CDR3 runs from the conserved cysteine through the conserved F or W. The D gene is left open where the match is weak. The size field is filled for only some rows; it gives once, few, many or a size class.

J gene	D gene	V gene	clone size	CDR3 protein	CDR3 DNA
TRBJ2-7	NA	TRBV28	NA	CASSLRRVSSYEQYF	TGTGCCAGCAGTTTAAGGCGGGTGAGCTCCTACGAGCAGTACTTC
TRBJ2-1	TRBD2	TRBV20-1	many	CSATTSGLYNEQFF	TGCAGTGCAACCACTAGCGGGCTTTACAATGAGCAGTTCTTC
TRBJ2-5	TRBD2	TRBV5-1	many	CASSTELAGDETQYF	TGCGCCAGCAGCACGGAACTAGCGGGAGACGAGACCCAGTACTTC
TRBJ2-5	NA	TRBV7-9	many	CASSGHVLEGETQYF	TGTGCCAGCAGCGGTCATGTGCTCGAGGGAGAGACCCAGTACTTC
TRBJ1-2	TRBD1	TRBV15	NA	CATSRDLTGGDGYTF	TGTGCCACCAGCAGAGATCTAACAGGGGGCGATGGCTACACCTTC
TRBJ2-7	NA	TRBV12-3/TRBV12-4	few	CASSPGPRYEQYF	TGTGCCAGCAGTCCAGGACCCCGCTACGAGCAGTACTTC
TRBJ2-2	NA	TRBV15	few	CATSRDQTGELFF	TGTGCCACCAGCAGAGATCAGACCGGGGAGCTGTTTTTT
TRBJ2-1	NA	TRBV15	few	CATSRDTINEQFF	TGTGCCACCAGCAGAGACACTATCAATGAGCAGTTCTTC
TRBJ2-4	NA	TRBV6-2/TRBV6-3	few	CASSLDRDLKNIQYF	TGTGCCAGCAGTTTAGACCGGGACTTAAAAAACATTCAGTACTTC
TRBJ2-7	NA	TRBV20-1	many	CSAAGSEDEQYF	TGCAGTGCTGCGGGGTCAGAGGACGAGCAGTACTTC
TRBJ2-1	TRBD2	TRBV6-1	many	CASSPGTSGVNEQFF	TGTGCCAGCAGTCCCGGGACTAGCGGGGTCAATGAGCAGTTCTTC
TRBJ1-4	NA	TRBV5-1	NA	CASSGGPSPEKLFF	TGCGCCAGCAGCGGCGGGCCCTCACCAGAAAAACTGTTTTTT
TRBJ2-1	NA	TRBV12-3/TRBV12-4	NA	CASSPRGERLYNEQFF	TGTGCCAGCAGCCCCCGGGGAGAGCGCCTATACAATGAGCAGTTCTTC
TRBJ2-7	NA	TRBV5-6	NA	CASSLSPGLSSYEQYF	TGTGCCAGCAGCTTGTCACCAGGGCTCAGCTCCTACGAGCAGTACTTC
TRBJ1-1	NA	TRBV28	NA	CASSTLGTEAFF	TGTGCCAGCAGTACTCTCGGCACTGAAGCTTTCTTT
TRBJ2-7	NA	TRBV5-1	few	CASSLGSASSYEQYF	TGCGCCAGCAGCCTGGGTAGCGCAAGCTCCTACGAGCAGTACTTC
TRBJ2-3	TRBD2	TRBV12-3/TRBV12-4	few	CASSLVGLAGADTQYF	TGTGCCAGCAGTTTAGTGGGACTAGCGGGAGCAGATACGCAGTATTTT
TRBJ1-2	NA	TRBV20-1	many	CSAGGLSSGRSYGYTF	TGCAGTGCTGGGGGTCTATCGTCGGGGCGCAGCTATGGCTACACCTTC
TRBJ2-6	NA	TRBV12-3/TRBV12-4	many	CASSLGTSGANVLTF	TGTGCCAGCAGTTTGGGAACCTCTGGGGCCAACGTCCTGACTTTC
TRBJ2-3	TRBD2	TRBV20-1	many	CSARDTSGRGLDTQYF	TGCAGTGCTAGAGATACCAGCGGGAGAGGACTAGATACGCAGTATTTT
TRBJ2-1	NA	TRBV2	NA	CASRMLSYNEQFF	TGTGCCAGCCGGATGTTGTCGTACAATGAGCAGTTCTTC
TRBJ2-2	TRBD1	TRBV20-1	NA	CSARLPTTGGSGELFF	TGCAGTGCTAGACTCCCTACGACAGGGGGTTCCGGGGAGCTGTTTTTT
TRBJ2-1	TRBD1	TRBV20-1	few	CSARGGDRGYNEQFF	TGCAGTGCTAGAGGGGGGGACAGGGGATACAATGAGCAGTTCTTC
TRBJ2-4	TRBD2	TRBV7-2	NA	CASSLGVGGPNIQYF	TGTGCCAGCAGCTTAGGAGTGGGAGGGCCAAACATTCAGTACTTC
TRBJ2-2	NA	TRBV6-1	NA	CASRIEGFRDTGELFF	TGTGCCAGCAGGATCGAGGGGTTTAGAGACACCGGGGAGCTGTTTTTT
TRBJ2-7	NA	TRBV29-1	many	CSVELTGTYEQYF	TGCAGCGTTGAGCTGACAGGAACCTACGAGCAGTACTTC
TRBJ1-1	NA	TRBV5-5	few	CASSSGRTEAFF	TGTGCCAGCAGCTCTGGACGTACTGAAGCTTTCTTT
TRBJ2-3	NA	TRBV20-1	many	CSIPHHTDTQYF	TGCAGTATTCCCCACCACACAGATACGCAGTATTTT
TRBJ2-1	TRBD2	TRBV25-1	many	CASSESSTVAGGPPYNEQFF	TGTGCCAGCAGTGAATCGAGCACTGTGGCGGGAGGGCCCCCCTACAATGAGCAGTTCTTC
TRBJ1-6	NA	TRBV5-1	NA	CASSLLQLYNSPLHF	TGCGCCAGCAGCTTGCTACAGCTCTATAATTCACCCCTCCACTTT
TRBJ2-1	TRBD1	TRBV7-6	few	CASSLGDRAPKHEQFF	TGTGCCAGCAGCTTAGGGGACAGGGCCCCTAAACATGAGCAGTTCTTC
TRBJ1-3	NA	TRBV20-1	NA	CSARSTQSGNTIYF	TGCAGTGCTAGATCCACCCAATCTGGAAACACCATATATTTT
TRBJ1-1	TRBD1	TRBV12-3/TRBV12-4	few	CASSLGRGRTEAFF	TGTGCCAGCAGTTTAGGCAGGGGGCGCACTGAAGCTTTCTTT
TRBJ1-6	NA	TRBV5-1	few	CASSLVPATSYNSPLHF	TGCGCCAGCAGCTTGGTGCCAGCCACGAGCTATAATTCACCCCTCCACTTT
TRBJ2-5	NA	TRBV6-5	NA	CASSYADGPYNKETQYF	TGTGCCAGCAGTTACGCAGACGGACCATACAACAAAGAGACCCAGTACTTC
TRBJ2-6	NA	TRBV24-1	many	CATGNSGANVLTF	TGTGCCACTGGCAATTCTGGGGCCAACGTCCTGACTTTC
TRBJ2-1	TRBD2	TRBV20-1	few	CSAALPSGRRVGNEQFF	TGCAGTGCCGCCCTTCCTAGCGGGAGGCGGGTTGGGAATGAGCAGTTCTTC
TRBJ2-1	NA	TRBV28	NA	CASRIPGNSYNEQFF	TGTGCCAGCAGAATCCCAGGTAACTCCTACAATGAGCAGTTCTTC
TRBJ2-1	NA	TRBV27	few	CASSLSEGPPDEQFF	TGTGCCAGCAGTTTATCGGAGGGACCTCCGGATGAGCAGTTCTTC
TRBJ1-3	NA	TRBV6-2/TRBV6-3	many	CASSYSGSPGNTIYF	TGTGCCAGCAGTTACTCGGGAAGCCCTGGAAACACCATATATTTT
TRBJ2-3	TRBD1	TRBV6-5	few	CASSYFRTGADTQYF	TGTGCCAGCAGTTACTTTCGGACAGGGGCAGATACGCAGTATTTT
TRBJ2-7	NA	TRBV25-1	NA	CASLTDRGEQYF	TGTGCCAGCTTAACGGACAGAGGGGAGCAGTACTTC
TRBJ2-1	NA	TRBV4-3	NA	CASSQSQGGRDAHNEQFF	TGCGCCAGCAGCCAAAGCCAGGGGGGTAGGGACGCCCACAATGAGCAGTTCTTC
TRBJ2-1	TRBD2	TRBV12-3/TRBV12-4	NA	CASSLTSATEQFF	TGTGCCAGCAGTCTGACTAGCGCAACTGAGCAGTTCTTC
TRBJ2-7	NA	TRBV9	few	CASSPAGTGPFYEQYF	TGTGCCAGCAGCCCAGCCGGAACAGGACCCTTCTACGAGCAGTACTTC
TRBJ2-5	NA	TRBV5-1	NA	CASSLEAFQETQYF	TGCGCCAGCAGCTTGGAGGCGTTCCAAGAGACCCAGTACTTC
TRBJ2-1	TRBD2	TRBV2	NA	CASGGTSGREWFF	TGTGCCAGCGGGGGGACTAGCGGGAGGGAATGGTTCTTC
TRBJ2-2	NA	TRBV6-1	NA	CASTMGLHGTGELFF	TGTGCCAGCACCATGGGTCTGCACGGAACCGGGGAGCTGTTTTTT
TRBJ1-1	TRBD1	TRBV18	NA	CASSGQGIGTEAFF	TGTGCCAGCTCAGGACAGGGGATCGGCACTGAAGCTTTCTTT
TRBJ1-1	TRBD1	TRBV28	NA	CASSEGRGGWTEAFF	TGTGCCAGCAGCGAAGGGAGAGGGGGCTGGACTGAAGCTTTCTTT